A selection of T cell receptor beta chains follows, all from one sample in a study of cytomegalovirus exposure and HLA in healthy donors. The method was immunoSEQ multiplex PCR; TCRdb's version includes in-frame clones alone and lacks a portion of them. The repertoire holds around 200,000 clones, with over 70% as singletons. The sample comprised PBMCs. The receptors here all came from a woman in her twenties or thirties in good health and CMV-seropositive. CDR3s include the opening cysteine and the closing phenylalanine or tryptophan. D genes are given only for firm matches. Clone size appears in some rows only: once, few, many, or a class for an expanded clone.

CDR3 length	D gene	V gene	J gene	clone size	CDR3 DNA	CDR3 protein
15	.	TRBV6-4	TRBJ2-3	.	TGTGCCAGCAGTGAGTCCTCCGGGGGAGCAGATACGCAGTATTTT	CASSESSGGADTQYF
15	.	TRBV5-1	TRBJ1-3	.	TGCGCCAGCACCCCGGCGGGGAGCTCTGGAAACACCATATATTTT	CASTPAGSSGNTIYF
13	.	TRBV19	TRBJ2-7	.	TGTGCCAGTAGTATACAGGGTACCTACGAGCAGTACTTC	CASSIQGTYEQYF
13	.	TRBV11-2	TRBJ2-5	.	TGTGCCAGCACCTGGTCTGCCGGGGGGACCCAGTACTTC	CASTWSAGGTQYF
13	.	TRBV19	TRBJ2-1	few	TGTGCCAGTAGTATCGGGTCCTACAATGAGCAGTTCTTC	CASSIGSYNEQFF
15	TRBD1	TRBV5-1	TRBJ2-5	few	TGCGCCAGCAGCGAACAGGGGGCTGGACGGGAGACCCAGTACTTC	CASSEQGAGRETQYF
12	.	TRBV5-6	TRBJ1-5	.	TGTGCCAGCAGCTTGGGGGGCGCGGCCCAGCATTTT	CASSLGGAAQHF
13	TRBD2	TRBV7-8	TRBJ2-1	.	TGTGCTACCGGAGTAGCGGGAGGGAATGAGCAGTTCTTC	CATGVAGGNEQFF
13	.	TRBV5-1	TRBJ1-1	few	TGCGCCAGCAGCCCAGGGGCGAGGACTGAAGCTTTCTTT	CASSPGARTEAFF
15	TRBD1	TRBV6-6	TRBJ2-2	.	TGTGCCAGCAGGATGGACAGGGCCAACACCGGGGAGCTGTTTTTT	CASRMDRANTGELFF
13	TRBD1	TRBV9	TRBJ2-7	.	TGTGCCAGCAGCGCCCAGGGGGCCCTCGAGCAGTACTTC	CASSAQGALEQYF
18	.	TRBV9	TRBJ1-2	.	TGTGCCAGCAGCGCCAAACTCCGGGACATCGGTGATGGGTATGGCTACACCTTC	CASSAKLRDIGDGYGYTF
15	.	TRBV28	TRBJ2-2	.	TGTGCCAGCAGTTTTAGGCAGGGCCCTTTCGGGGAGCTGTTTTTT	CASSFRQGPFGELFF
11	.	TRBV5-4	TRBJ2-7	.	TGTGCCAGCAGCTTGGGGCGGGAGCAGTACTTC	CASSLGREQYF
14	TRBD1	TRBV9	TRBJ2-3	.	TGTGCCAGCAGCGCGACAGGGGAACGGGATACGCAGTATTTT	CASSATGERDTQYF
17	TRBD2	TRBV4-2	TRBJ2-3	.	TGTGCCAGCAGCCAAGAGGGACTAGCGGGGGTCACAGATACGCAGTATTTT	CASSQEGLAGVTDTQYF
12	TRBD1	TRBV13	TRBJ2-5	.	TGTGCCAGCAGTCTCAGGGGGGAGACCCAGTACTTC	CASSLRGETQYF
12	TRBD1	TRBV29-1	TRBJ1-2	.	TGCAGCGGGCTTACAGGGGACCATGGCTACACCTTC	CSGLTGDHGYTF
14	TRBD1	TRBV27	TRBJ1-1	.	TGTGCCAGCAGTTTCCTACAGGGGTCGGAGACAGCTTTCTTT	CASSFLQGSETAFF
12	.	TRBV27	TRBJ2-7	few	TGTGCCAGCAGTTTGACAGGAGGCGAGCAGTACTTC	CASSLTGGEQYF